What follows is one TCR beta chain and its context. Its antigen is as yet unknown. The sample comes from a study of vaccination effects on CD4 cells after COVID-19. Background on the study: Sampling occurred a median 72 days post second dose, range 14 to 241.

Libraries were prepared by immunoSEQ multiplex PCR; TCRdb keeps only in-frame clonotypes and omits some of them. The repertoire consists of roughly 70,000 clones, with 70% to 75% occurring once and the leading ten covering under 2%. Antigen-specific CD4+ T cells were first expanded with viral peptide pools by the ViraFEST assay and only then sequenced. It was after approximately 10 days of culture that CD4+ T cells were isolated. The vaccine given was either BNT162b2 or mRNA-1273, in two doses. None of these healthy vaccinees had been infected with SARS-CoV-2 before vaccination. V gave up 4 bases and J gave up 4 bases; unmatched junction bases: 7. CDR3 size: 15 residues. Germline values: CDR1 SGHTA, CDR2 FQGTGA.

Sequenced here: CD4+ T cells from PBMCs cultured with HCoV-229E spike peptides, sampled after COVID-19 vaccination. The chain couples TRBV7-3 to TRBJ2-1; 7 bases are shared with TRBD2. The TCR was taken from a human donor who received a COVID-19 vaccine. In DNA, the CDR3 is TGTGCCAGCAGCTACCCCGGGCGGGGGTACAATGAGCAGTTCTTC. Residues: CASSYPGRGYNEQFF.